One and the same sample provided the 31 T cell receptor beta chains below, sequenced in a study of neurological immune-mediated disorders. TCRdb called the 5' RACE reads again in MiXCR, with one record for every CDR3 protein. The profile shows roughly 25,000 distinct CDR3 sequences, almost 2.5% of them singletons. The sequenced sample was PBMCs. Every receptor here comes from a woman aged 45 to 65 with multiple sclerosis.

To note about this clonotype: Lacking the conserved final phenylalanine or tryptophan, this CDR3 likely reflects a read error. This chain uses TRBV7-9 with TRBJ2-5; D uncertain. V was cut by 4 bases and J by 2 bases, with 5 bases left in between. The germline CDR1 and CDR2 sequences are SEHNR and FQNEAQ (reference sequence). This CDR3 region has 12 residues. CDR3 residues: CASSSQQETQYL. In DNA, the CDR3 is TGTGCCAGCAGCTCCCAGCAAGAGACCCAGTACTTA.

The sample holds many counts of this clonotype. The chain combines TRBV5-1 with TRBJ2-1, with no clear D. This CDR3 comprises 15 residues. Germline assignment: CDR1 SGHRS and CDR2 YFSETQ. Trimming pared 2 bases from V and 0 bases from J, leaving 9 bases between. CDR3 DNA sequence: TGCGCCAGCAGCTTAAGTCTGAGCTCCTACAATGAGCAGTTCTTC. Its translation: CASSLSLSSYNEQFF.

The genes are TRBV6-5 and TRBJ2-5; tentatively, D is TRBD2 (6 bases). CDR1 and CDR2 from the germline V gene are MNHEY and SVGAGI. This CDR3 region has 15 residues. Trimming removed 5 bases at V and 2 bases at J, with 15 bases between. In DNA form, the CDR3 reads TGTGCCAGCAGTCAGCGAAGGAGGGGTCAAGAGACCCAGTACTTC. It specifies CASSQRRRGQETQYF.

This clonotype was seen at least ten times. The chain links TRBV6-4 to TRBJ2-1; TRBD2 matches at 8 bases. Germline CDR1 MRHNA, CDR2 SNTAGT. The CDR3 runs to 15 residues. V was pared by 5 bases and J by 7 bases, with 10 bases of the junction left unmatched. The CDR3 region is CASSPLSGGSNEQFF. CDR3 in DNA: TGTGCCAGCAGTCCGTTGTCGGGAGGGTCGAATGAGCAGTTCTTC.

This clonotype has only a few counts. Because it lacks the conserved phenylalanine or tryptophan at the end, this CDR3 is likely a read error. The chain employs TRBV6-2 or TRBV6-3 and TRBJ2-7; D is unclear. The germline V and J ends were trimmed by 6 bases and 5 bases, with 8 bases remaining between them. The CDR3 extends over 11 amino acids. The V gene's germline CDR1 is MNHEY and CDR2 SVGEGT. The CDR3 DNA reads as TGTGCCAGCAGCCCTGGGCACGAGCAGTACATC. The encoded protein is CASSPGHEQYI.

This clonotype was seen ten or more times. This chain connects TRBV29-1 to TRBJ2-2; unclear D gene. Deletions cut 4 bases from V and 0 bases from J, with 12 bases between. The CDR3 runs 15 residues. Looked up from germline, CDR1 is SQVTM and CDR2 is ANQGSEA. The CDR3 DNA reads as TGCAGCGTTGGGGCCTTTAGCACGAACACCGGGGAGCTGTTTTTT. Translated: CSVGAFSTNTGELFF.

The chain recombines TRBV20-1 with TRBJ2-7; 9 bases are a match to TRBD2. The CDR3 has 14 amino acids. Per the germline V gene, CDR1 is DFQATT and CDR2 is SNEGSKA (reference sequence). The V and J ends lost 2 bases and 3 bases, in that order; junction bases with no gene match: 5. The CDR3 reads CSARSVAGDYEQYF. Written as DNA, the CDR3 is TGCAGTGCTAGATCCGTAGCGGGAGACTACGAGCAGTACTTC.

This clonotype was recorded a few times. The chain has TRBV3-1 and TRBJ2-3; the D is unclear. Germline CDR1 LGHDT, CDR2 YNNKEL (reference sequence). The V gene lost 3 bases and the J gene lost 1 base, with 2 bases spanning the gap. CDR3 length: 12 amino acids. CDR3 sequence (DNA): TGTGCCAGCAGCCATCGCACAGATACGCAGTATTTT. It translates to CASSHRTDTQYF.

The chain links TRBV25-1 to TRBJ2-7; tentative D call: TRBD2 (6 bases). V was clipped by 8 bases and J by 2 bases, with 19 bases between them. CDR3 length: 15 amino acids. Germline assignment: CDR1 MGHDK and CDR2 SYGVNS. CDR3 sequence reads: CASVPGGVMAYEQYF. The CDR3 bases are TGTGCCAGCGTGCCCGGCGGGGTTATGGCCTACGAGCAGTACTTC.

In this sample, this clonotype turned up many times. The chain carries TRBV20-1 and TRBJ2-2; D not certain. V was clipped by 3 bases and J by 0 bases, with 5 bases between them. CDR3 length: 13 residues. From germline, CDR1 is DFQATT and CDR2 SNEGSKA (reference sequence). CDR3 amino acids: CSASGTNTGELFF. Here the CDR3 DNA reads TGCAGTGCTAGCGGAACGAACACCGGGGAGCTGTTTTTT.

This clonotype has a count of ten or more. The chain carries TRBV5-1 and TRBJ2-7; 8 nucleotides line up with TRBD1. V lost 4 bases, J lost 2 bases, and 5 bases stayed unmatched. The CDR3 totals 14 residues. Looked up from germline, CDR1 is SGHRS and CDR2 is YFSETQ. The CDR3 region is CASSVDRATYEQYF. The DNA of the CDR3 is TGCGCCAGCAGCGTGGACAGGGCAACCTACGAGCAGTACTTC.

This clonotype was seen many times. The rearrangement uses TRBV20-1 and TRBJ2-3; D remains unclear. The length of the CDR3 is 14 residues. Trimming took off 0 bases at V and 1 base at J, with 8 bases between the two ends. Germline values: CDR1 DFQATT, CDR2 SNEGSKA (reference sequence). CDR3 protein: CSARDPRGTDTQYF. In DNA, the CDR3 is TGCAGTGCTAGAGATCCCCGGGGCACAGATACGCAGTATTTT.

The chain has TRBV20-1 and TRBJ2-1; no definite D call. This CDR3 is 13 amino acids long. Trimming took 5 bases from V and 6 from J, leaving 14 bases between them. CDR1 and CDR2 from the germline V gene are DFQATT and SNEGSKA (reference sequence). The CDR3 DNA is TGCAGTGCTCCCCCACTCCGCTCCAATGAGCAGTTCTTC. Its protein product is CSAPPLRSNEQFF.

This clonotype was counted ten times or more. V and J are TRBV5-6 and TRBJ1-1, with TRBD1 as a possible D gene (6 bases). The V gene lost 0 bases and the J gene lost 13 bases, with 16 bases spanning the gap. Germline V CDR1 and CDR2: SGHDT, YYEEEE. The CDR3 consists of 13 residues. In nucleotides, the CDR3 is TGTGCCAGCAGCTTGGCCGGACAGCAGGTTGGTTTCTTT. Protein sequence: CASSLAGQQVGFF.

This clonotype was counted at least ten times. The chain combines TRBV20-1 with TRBJ2-2, with D unresolved. Germline CDR1 reads DFQATT; CDR2 reads SNEGSKA (reference sequence). The CDR3 covers 17 residues. V was pared by 4 bases and J by 0 bases, with 18 bases between. In DNA, the CDR3 is TGCAGTGCTATCCCCCTTTATGAGCTCGCGAACACCGGGGAGCTGTTTTTT. Protein product: CSAIPLYELANTGELFF.

This clonotype was seen at least ten times. This chain joins TRBV20-1 and TRBJ2-2, with a weak D call TRBD1 (6 bases). Germline V lookup: CDR1 DFQATT, CDR2 SNEGSKA (reference sequence). The CDR3 has 15 amino acids. V was clipped by 3 bases and J by 0 bases, with 11 bases between them. The CDR3 loop reads CSARAQGSNTGELFF. CDR3 bases: TGCAGTGCTAGGGCTCAGGGGTCGAACACCGGGGAGCTGTTTTTT.

There are many counts of this clonotype. CDR3 loop: CSARAEGNEKLFF. The CDR3 DNA reads as TGCAGTGCTAGGGCAGAGGGTAATGAAAAACTGTTTTTT. The rearrangement uses TRBV20-1 and TRBJ1-4; unclear D gene. Germline loops: CDR1 DFQATT, CDR2 SNEGSKA (reference sequence). The length of the CDR3 is 13 residues. Trimming removed 3 bases from V and 4 bases from J, with 9 bases in between.

This clonotype was counted at least ten times. This chain connects TRBV7-2 to TRBJ1-6; D perhaps matches TRBD1 (5 bases). CDR3 length equals 14 residues. CDR1 and CDR2 from the germline V gene are SGHTA and FQGNSA. Trimming took off 4 bases at V and 9 bases at J, with 13 bases between the two ends. DNA of the CDR3: TGTGCCAGCAGCTCAAACGGGGGTGGTTCACCCCTCCACTTT. Translating it yields CASSSNGGGSPLHF.

Many counts were recorded for this clonotype. V and J are TRBV27 and TRBJ2-3; D remains unclear. Per germline, CDR1 MNHEY and CDR2 SMNVEV (reference sequence). The CDR3 covers 11 residues. V was clipped by 2 bases and J by 5 bases, with 2 bases between them. This CDR3 reads CASSLGDTQYF. CDR3 DNA: TGTGCCAGCAGTTTAGGAGATACGCAGTATTTT.

This clonotype occurred many times. The junction and the germline gene differ at one end; a read error may be behind it. The genes are TRBV20-1 and TRBJ1-6; no firm D call. Germline V gene data show CDR1 as DFQATT and CDR2 as SNEGSKA (reference sequence). This CDR3 contains 13 residues. The CDR3 DNA reads TGCAGTGCTTCGGACTCGCGGAATTCACCCCTCAACTTT. Translation gives CSASDSRNSPLNF.

This clonotype was picked up many times. Relative to the germline gene, one junction end is altered; a read error may explain this. The chain couples TRBV7-7 to TRBJ2-2; D not certain. The CDR3 has 15 amino acids. Germline CDR1 and CDR2: SSHAT and FNYEAQ (reference sequence). CDR3 residues: CASSLDPAGLSELFF. CDR3 sequence (DNA): TGTGCTAGCAGCTTAGATCCGGCCGGGTTAAGTGAGCTGTTTTTT.

This clonotype was counted between two and nine times. One base away lies a much larger clone, so this may be a sequencing read error. This rearrangement joins TRBV10-3 to TRBJ1-5, with 7 bases identical to TRBD1. Germline CDR1 and CDR2: ENHRY and SYGVKD. The CDR3 runs 14 residues. The CDR3 region has the DNA TGTGCCATCAGTGCCAGACAGGGTAACCAGCCCCAGAATTTT. Its translation is CAISARQGNQPQNF.

This clonotype was seen a few times. Since no conserved phenylalanine or tryptophan closes the CDR3, a read error is the likely cause. V usage is TRBV29-1 and J usage is TRBJ1-3; tentatively, D is TRBD1 (5 bases). Germline CDR1 is SQVTM and CDR2 is ANQGSEA. This CDR3 has 14 residues. V was pared by 7 bases and J by 0 bases, with 13 bases between. The CDR3: CSAGEGTSGNTIYN. In nucleotides, the CDR3 is TGCAGCGCCGGAGAGGGGACCTCTGGAAACACCATATATAAT.

This clonotype was picked up a small number of times. The chain recombines TRBV7-2 with TRBJ2-7; TRBD2 matches 16 bases. Germline assignment: CDR1 SGHTA and CDR2 FQGNSA. The V segment lost 3 bases and the J segment 1 base; nucleotides outside the gene matches: 6. The CDR3 covers 18 residues. DNA for the CDR3: TGTGCCAGCAGCTTGGGACTAGCGGGGGGGCCGCGGTCCTACGAGCAGTACTTC. It specifies CASSLGLAGGPRSYEQYF. The variable domain in full, completed from reference TRBV7-2 and TRBJ2-7, reads GAGVSQSPSNKVTEKGKDVELRCDPISGHTALYWYRQSLGQGLEFLIYFQGNSAPDKSGLPSDRFSAERTGGSVSTLTIQRTQQEDSAVYLCASSLGLAGGPRSYEQYFGPGTRLTVT.

This clonotype was seen repeatedly, ten times or more. CDR3 in DNA: TGTGCCAGCAGCCAAGAGGTCCGGAAGGGATACTACGAGCAGTACTTC. Its protein is CASSQEVRKGYYEQYF. This chain uses TRBV14 with TRBJ2-7, with D uncertain. Trimming shortened V by 0 bases and J by 3 bases, and 15 bases separated the two germline ends. The CDR3 length is 16 residues. Germline V gene lookup returns CDR1 SGHDN and CDR2 FVKESK.

This clonotype was recorded at least ten times. V gene TRBV5-8 combines with J gene TRBJ1-2; 11 nucleotides align to TRBD1. The CDR3 loop spans 14 amino acids. CDR1 and CDR2 from the germline V gene are SGHTS and YDEGEE. V shed 4 bases, J shed 3 bases, and the junction held 2 bases outside the gene matches. The CDR3 sequence is CASSGTGGDYGYTF. For the CDR3, the DNA is TGTGCCAGCAGCGGGACAGGGGGAGACTATGGCTACACCTTC.

This clonotype was seen ten or more times. This rearrangement joins TRBV2 to TRBJ2-5, with 12 bases identical to TRBD2. This CDR3 has 17 residues. Germline V gives CDR1 SNHLY, CDR2 FYNNEI. V trimming: 5 bases; J trimming: 3 bases; junction bases outside the gene matches: 10. In DNA, the CDR3 is TGTGCCAGCAGTCACAACGGACTAGCGGGGAACGAAGAGACCCAGTACTTC. Protein sequence: CASSHNGLAGNEETQYF.

The rearrangement links TRBV6-6 to TRBJ2-5; 7 positions agree with TRBD2. Germline V gives CDR1 MNHNY, CDR2 SVGAGI (reference sequence). The length of the CDR3 is 16 residues. After removal of 7 bases from V and 2 bases from J, the junction contained 13 bases not matched to a gene. The chain's CDR3 is CASTSGLAAFQETQYF. CDR3 DNA: TGTGCCAGCACCAGCGGGCTAGCGGCTTTTCAAGAGACCCAGTACTTC.

This clonotype was recorded at least ten times. This sequence joins TRBV20-1 and TRBJ1-1, with D uncertain. V lost 6 bases, J lost 11 bases, and 19 bases lay in between. The CDR3 is 12 residues long. The germline gives CDR1 DFQATT, CDR2 SNEGSKA (reference sequence). The CDR3, as DNA: TGCAGTGCCACGGACGGAATCGATGCTGCTTTCTTT. Amino acids: CSATDGIDAAFF.

This clonotype has more than one count but fewer than ten. This rearrangement joins TRBV15 to TRBJ2-3; a possible D gene is TRBD2 (6 bases). Trimming stripped 5 bases from V and 8 bases from J, with 8 bases between. Germline CDR1 and CDR2: LNHNV and YYDKDF (reference sequence). The CDR3 consists of 11 residues. The CDR3 DNA reads TGTGCCACCAGCGCGGGAATTACGCAGTATTTT. Protein product: CATSAGITQYF.

This clonotype was seen ten or more times. The chain recombines TRBV7-8 with TRBJ2-7, with D hard to call. Germline V gives CDR1 SGHVS, CDR2 FQNEAQ. V was shortened by 1 base and J by 3 bases, with 4 bases between the two germline ends. The length of the CDR3 is 12 residues. This CDR3 is CASSLDVYEQYF. As DNA, the CDR3 is TGTGCCAGCAGCTTAGACGTCTACGAGCAGTACTTC.